Listed below are T cell receptor beta chains from one sample, sequenced in a study of long-term antiretroviral therapy in people with HIV. Clones were read by immunoSEQ multiplex PCR, and TCRdb kept only the in-frame ones, dropping some. The sample has tens of thousands of clones, around four fifths seen once. The sequenced sample was unsorted PBMCs, obtained 1.9 years after starting antiretroviral therapy. The receptors shown here come from a woman aged 45 to 65 with HIV. CDR3s include the opening cysteine and the closing phenylalanine or tryptophan. Each record gives: J gene, V gene, clone size, D gene, CDR3 protein, CDR3 DNA. D genes are given only for firm matches. Some rows mark clone size as missing; the rest say once, few, many or name a class of expanded clone.

j_call: TRBJ2-1; v_call: TRBV6-1; clone_size: .; d_call: .; cdr3_aa: CASSEGTLVGQFF; cdr3_nt: TGTGCCAGCAGTGAGGGAACGTTGGTGGGGCAGTTCTTC
j_call: TRBJ2-2; v_call: TRBV14; clone_size: .; d_call: .; cdr3_aa: CASSQVPRRRGGELFF; cdr3_nt: TGTGCCAGCAGCCAAGTCCCCCGTCGTAGGGGGGGGGAGCTGTTTTTT
j_call: TRBJ1-5; v_call: TRBV29-1; clone_size: .; d_call: TRBD1; cdr3_aa: CSVSGTADDQPQHF; cdr3_nt: TGCAGCGTTTCCGGGACAGCCGACGATCAGCCCCAGCATTTT
j_call: TRBJ2-7; v_call: TRBV19; clone_size: .; d_call: TRBD2; cdr3_aa: CASSRTSGGVSSYEQYF; cdr3_nt: TGTGCCAGTAGTCGGACTAGCGGGGGGGTCAGCTCCTACGAGCAGTACTTC
j_call: TRBJ2-3; v_call: TRBV27; clone_size: .; d_call: .; cdr3_aa: CASSSGFYTDTQYF; cdr3_nt: TGTGCCAGCAGTTCCGGGTTTTACACAGATACGCAGTATTTT
j_call: TRBJ2-7; v_call: TRBV27; clone_size: few; d_call: TRBD2; cdr3_aa: CASSSPRGRGGLLTEQYF; cdr3_nt: TGTGCCAGCAGTTCACCCCGGGGGCGGGGGGGCCTTTTAACCGAGCAGTACTTC
j_call: TRBJ2-7; v_call: TRBV19; clone_size: .; d_call: TRBD1; cdr3_aa: CASSSWTGESYEQYF; cdr3_nt: TGTGCCAGTAGTAGTTGGACAGGGGAGTCCTACGAGCAGTACTTC
j_call: TRBJ2-2; v_call: TRBV9; clone_size: .; d_call: .; cdr3_aa: CASSVLGRTGELFF; cdr3_nt: TGTGCCAGCAGCGTACTGGGGAGAACCGGGGAGCTGTTTTTT
j_call: TRBJ2-5; v_call: TRBV6-4; clone_size: .; d_call: TRBD2; cdr3_aa: CASSELAGGRETQYF; cdr3_nt: TGTGCCAGCAGTGAACTAGCGGGGGGCAGGGAGACCCAGTACTTC
j_call: TRBJ1-1; v_call: TRBV28; clone_size: .; d_call: .; cdr3_aa: CASRGLTNTEAFF; cdr3_nt: TGTGCCAGCAGGGGACTGACGAACACTGAAGCTTTCTTT
j_call: TRBJ2-7; v_call: TRBV5-1; clone_size: once; d_call: .; cdr3_aa: CASSSGSYEQYF; cdr3_nt: TGCGCCAGCAGCTCAGGGTCCTACGAGCAGTACTTC
j_call: TRBJ1-1; v_call: TRBV20-1; clone_size: .; d_call: .; cdr3_aa: CSARSGTEAFF; cdr3_nt: TGCAGTGCTAGGTCAGGCACTGAAGCTTTCTTT
j_call: TRBJ1-5; v_call: TRBV7-9; clone_size: .; d_call: TRBD1; cdr3_aa: CASSLDERGQEDQPQHF; cdr3_nt: TGTGCCAGCAGCTTAGATGAAAGGGGACAGGAAGATCAGCCCCAGCATTTT
j_call: TRBJ1-2; v_call: TRBV30; clone_size: .; d_call: .; cdr3_aa: CAWSVRYGYTF; cdr3_nt: TGTGCCTGGAGTGTACGATATGGCTACACCTTC
j_call: TRBJ1-1; v_call: TRBV28; clone_size: .; d_call: .; cdr3_aa: CASSLHQGMNTEAFF; cdr3_nt: TGTGCCAGCAGTTTACATCAAGGAATGAACACTGAAGCTTTCTTT
j_call: TRBJ2-7; v_call: TRBV7-2; clone_size: few; d_call: TRBD1; cdr3_aa: CASSLVLTGKYEQYF; cdr3_nt: TGTGCCAGCAGCTTAGTTCTGACAGGGAAGTACGAGCAGTACTTC
j_call: TRBJ1-2; v_call: TRBV28; clone_size: .; d_call: .; cdr3_aa: CASSLEGGGLRGYTF; cdr3_nt: TGTGCCAGCAGTTTGGAGGGCGGGGGACTCCGGGGCTACACCTTC
j_call: TRBJ2-3; v_call: TRBV19; clone_size: .; d_call: .; cdr3_aa: CASSIRTTLTDTQYF; cdr3_nt: TGTGCCAGTAGTATCCGGACTACCCTCACAGATACGCAGTATTTT
j_call: TRBJ2-3; v_call: TRBV27; clone_size: .; d_call: TRBD1; cdr3_aa: CASSPRGLIGSTDTQYF; cdr3_nt: TGTGCCAGCAGTCCAAGGGGGCTAATCGGAAGTACAGATACGCAGTATTTT
j_call: TRBJ1-4; v_call: TRBV9; clone_size: .; d_call: .; cdr3_aa: CASSTSGGGTRGEKLFF; cdr3_nt: TGTGCCAGCAGCACCTCAGGAGGGGGGACCCGGGGTGAAAAACTGTTTTTT
j_call: TRBJ1-2; v_call: TRBV29-1; clone_size: .; d_call: .; cdr3_aa: CSVDPPRVQDGYTF; cdr3_nt: TGCAGCGTTGATCCCCCCAGGGTGCAGGATGGCTACACCTTC
j_call: TRBJ1-1; v_call: TRBV5-6; clone_size: .; d_call: .; cdr3_aa: CASSLSRGGTEAFF; cdr3_nt: TGTGCCAGCAGCTTGTCCAGGGGTGGCACTGAAGCTTTCTTT
j_call: TRBJ2-1; v_call: TRBV11-2; clone_size: .; d_call: .; cdr3_aa: CASSPWGGPYNEQFF; cdr3_nt: TGTGCCAGCAGCCCTTGGGGGGGCCCCTACAATGAGCAGTTCTTC
j_call: TRBJ2-3; v_call: TRBV9; clone_size: .; d_call: .; cdr3_aa: CASSGATDTQYF; cdr3_nt: TGTGCCAGCAGCGGGGCCACAGATACGCAGTATTTT
j_call: TRBJ2-5; v_call: TRBV5-5; clone_size: .; d_call: TRBD1; cdr3_aa: CASSPSQGLGETQYF; cdr3_nt: TGTGCCAGCAGTCCATCACAGGGGTTGGGAGAGACCCAGTACTTC
j_call: TRBJ2-5; v_call: TRBV6-6; clone_size: .; d_call: .; cdr3_aa: CASSQSPRHQETQYF; cdr3_nt: TGTGCCAGCAGCCAATCCCCCCGACACCAAGAGACCCAGTACTTC
j_call: TRBJ2-5; v_call: TRBV10-3; clone_size: .; d_call: TRBD2; cdr3_aa: CATDRGSGGAETQYF; cdr3_nt: TGTGCCACCGACCGGGGTAGCGGGGGGGCGGAGACCCAGTACTTC
j_call: TRBJ2-6; v_call: TRBV4-3; clone_size: .; d_call: TRBD1; cdr3_aa: CASSQDRGRFGANVLTF; cdr3_nt: TGCGCCAGCAGCCAAGACAGGGGGCGGTTTGGGGCCAACGTCCTGACTTTC
j_call: TRBJ1-4; v_call: TRBV7-9; clone_size: .; d_call: .; cdr3_aa: CASNPHFEPGEKLFF; cdr3_nt: TGTGCCAGCAACCCCCACTTTGAGCCGGGTGAAAAACTGTTTTTT